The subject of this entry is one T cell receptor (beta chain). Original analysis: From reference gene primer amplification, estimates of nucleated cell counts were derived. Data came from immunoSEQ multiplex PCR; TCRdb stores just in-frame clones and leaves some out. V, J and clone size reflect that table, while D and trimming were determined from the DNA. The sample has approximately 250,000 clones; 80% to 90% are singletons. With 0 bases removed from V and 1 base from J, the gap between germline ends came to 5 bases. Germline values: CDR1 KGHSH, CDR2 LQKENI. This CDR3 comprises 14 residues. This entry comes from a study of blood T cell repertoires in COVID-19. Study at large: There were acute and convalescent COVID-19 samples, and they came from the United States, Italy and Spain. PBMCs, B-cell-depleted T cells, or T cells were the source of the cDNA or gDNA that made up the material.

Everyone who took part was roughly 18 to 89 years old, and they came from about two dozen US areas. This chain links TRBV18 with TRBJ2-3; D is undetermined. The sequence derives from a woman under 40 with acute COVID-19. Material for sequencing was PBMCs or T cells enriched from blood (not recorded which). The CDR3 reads CASSPPAGTDTQYF. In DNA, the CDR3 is TGTGCCAGCTCACCACCGGCGGGCACAGATACGCAGTATTTT.